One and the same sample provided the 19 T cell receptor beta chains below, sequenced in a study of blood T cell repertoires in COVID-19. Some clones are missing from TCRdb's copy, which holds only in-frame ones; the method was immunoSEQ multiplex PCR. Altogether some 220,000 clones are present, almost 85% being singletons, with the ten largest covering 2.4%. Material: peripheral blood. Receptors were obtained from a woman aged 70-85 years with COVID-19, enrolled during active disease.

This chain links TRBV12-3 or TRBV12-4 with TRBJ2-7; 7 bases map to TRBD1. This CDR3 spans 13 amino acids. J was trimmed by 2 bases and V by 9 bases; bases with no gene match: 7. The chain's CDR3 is CASLPTGAYEQYF. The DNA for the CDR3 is TGTGCCAGTTTACCAACAGGGGCCTACGAGCAGTACTTC.

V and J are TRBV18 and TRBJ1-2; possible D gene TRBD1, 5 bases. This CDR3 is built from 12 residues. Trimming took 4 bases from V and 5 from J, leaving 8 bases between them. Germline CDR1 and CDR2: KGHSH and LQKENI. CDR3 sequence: CASSQGLYGYTF. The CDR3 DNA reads TGTGCCAGCTCACAGGGGCTATATGGCTACACCTTC.

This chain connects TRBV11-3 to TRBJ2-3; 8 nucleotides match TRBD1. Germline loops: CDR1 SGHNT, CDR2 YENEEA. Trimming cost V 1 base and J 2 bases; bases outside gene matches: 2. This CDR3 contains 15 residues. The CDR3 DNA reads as TGTGCCAGCAGCTTAGGGACAGGGCCCACAGATACGCAGTATTTT. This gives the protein CASSLGTGPTDTQYF.

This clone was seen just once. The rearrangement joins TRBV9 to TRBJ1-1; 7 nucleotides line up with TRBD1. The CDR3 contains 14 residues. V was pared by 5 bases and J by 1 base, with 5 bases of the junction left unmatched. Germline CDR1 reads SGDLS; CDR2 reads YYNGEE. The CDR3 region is CASSEGQPNTEAFF. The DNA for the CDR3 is TGTGCCAGCAGTGAGGGACAGCCGAACACTGAAGCTTTCTTT.

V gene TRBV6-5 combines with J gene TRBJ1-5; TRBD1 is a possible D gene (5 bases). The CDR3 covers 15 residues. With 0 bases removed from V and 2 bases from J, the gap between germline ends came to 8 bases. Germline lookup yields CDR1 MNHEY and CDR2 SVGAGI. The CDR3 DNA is TGTGCCAGCAGTTACTCGGCCAGGGGCAATCAGCCCCAGCATTTT. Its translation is CASSYSARGNQPQHF.

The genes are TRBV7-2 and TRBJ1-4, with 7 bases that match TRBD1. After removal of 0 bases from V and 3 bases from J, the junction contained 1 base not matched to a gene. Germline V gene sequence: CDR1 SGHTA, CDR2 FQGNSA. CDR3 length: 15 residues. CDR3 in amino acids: CASSLAGQPNEKLFF. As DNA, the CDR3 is TGTGCCAGCAGCTTAGCGGGACAGCCTAATGAAAAACTGTTTTTT.

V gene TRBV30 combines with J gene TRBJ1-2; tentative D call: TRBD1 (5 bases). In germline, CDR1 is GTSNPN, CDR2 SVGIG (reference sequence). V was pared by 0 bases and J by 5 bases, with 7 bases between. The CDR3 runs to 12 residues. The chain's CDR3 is CAWSVGHYGYTF. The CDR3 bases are TGTGCCTGGAGTGTAGGACATTATGGCTACACCTTC. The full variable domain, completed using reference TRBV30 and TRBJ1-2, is SQTIHQWPATLVQPVGSPLSLECTVEGTSNPNLYWYRQAAGRGLQLLFYSVGIGQISSEVPQNLSASRPQDRQFILSSKKLLLSDSGFYLCAWSVGHYGYTFGSGTRLTVV.

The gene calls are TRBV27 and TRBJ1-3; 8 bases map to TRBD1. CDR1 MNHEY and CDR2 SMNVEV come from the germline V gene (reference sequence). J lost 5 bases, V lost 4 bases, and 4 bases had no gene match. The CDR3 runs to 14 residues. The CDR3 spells CASSSTGGRNTIYF. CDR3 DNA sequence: TGTGCCAGCAGTTCCACAGGGGGGAGAAACACCATATATTTT.

The CDR3 coding sequence is TGTGCCAGCAGCCAAGAAGGGAGGGGGGTGAGCGGGGAGCTGTTTTTT. Amino acids: CASSQEGRGVSGELFF. The chain uses TRBV4-2 and TRBJ2-2, with D perhaps matching TRBD2 (7 bases). The V gene lost 0 bases and the J gene lost 7 bases, with 15 bases spanning the gap. The CDR3 covers 16 residues. The germline V gene has CDR1 LGHNA and CDR2 YNFKEQ.

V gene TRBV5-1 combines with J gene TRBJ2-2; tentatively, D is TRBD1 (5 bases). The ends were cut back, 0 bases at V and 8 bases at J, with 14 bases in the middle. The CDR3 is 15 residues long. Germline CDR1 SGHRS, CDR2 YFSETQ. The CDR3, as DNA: TGCGCCAGCAGCTTGGAGGTGCAGGGTGTAGGGGAGCTGTTTTTT. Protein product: CASSLEVQGVGELFF.

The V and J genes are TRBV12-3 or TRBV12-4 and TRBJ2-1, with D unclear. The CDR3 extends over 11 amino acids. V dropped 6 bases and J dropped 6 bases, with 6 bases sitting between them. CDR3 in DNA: TGTGCCAGCAGCCGACTCAATGAGCAGTTCTTC. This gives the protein CASSRLNEQFF.

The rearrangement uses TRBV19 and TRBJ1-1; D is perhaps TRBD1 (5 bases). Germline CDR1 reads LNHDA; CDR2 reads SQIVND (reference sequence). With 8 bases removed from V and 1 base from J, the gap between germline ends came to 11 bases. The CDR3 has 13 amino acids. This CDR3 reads CASSGHRNTEAFF. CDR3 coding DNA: TGTGCCAGTTCCGGACACCGGAACACTGAAGCTTTCTTT.

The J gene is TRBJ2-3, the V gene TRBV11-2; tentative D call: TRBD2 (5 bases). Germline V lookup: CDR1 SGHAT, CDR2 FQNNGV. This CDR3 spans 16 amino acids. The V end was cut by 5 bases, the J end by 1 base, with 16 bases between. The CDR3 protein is CASSALSGRGTDTQYF. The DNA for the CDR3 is TGTGCCAGCAGCGCTCTAAGCGGTCGGGGCACAGATACGCAGTATTTT.

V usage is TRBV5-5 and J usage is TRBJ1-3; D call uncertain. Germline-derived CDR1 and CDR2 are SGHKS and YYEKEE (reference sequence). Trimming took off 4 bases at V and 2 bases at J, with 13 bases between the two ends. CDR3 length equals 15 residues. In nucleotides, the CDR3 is TGTGCCAGCAGCGCGGCCATCGTTGCTGGAAACACCATATATTTT. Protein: CASSAAIVAGNTIYF.

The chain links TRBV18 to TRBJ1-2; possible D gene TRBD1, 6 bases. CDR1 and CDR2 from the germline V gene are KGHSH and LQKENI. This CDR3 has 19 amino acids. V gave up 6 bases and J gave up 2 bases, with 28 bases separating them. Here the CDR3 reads CASSSTPGGAPSENYGYTF. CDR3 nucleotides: TGTGCCAGCTCGTCCACTCCGGGGGGGGCCCCCTCGGAGAACTATGGCTACACCTTC.

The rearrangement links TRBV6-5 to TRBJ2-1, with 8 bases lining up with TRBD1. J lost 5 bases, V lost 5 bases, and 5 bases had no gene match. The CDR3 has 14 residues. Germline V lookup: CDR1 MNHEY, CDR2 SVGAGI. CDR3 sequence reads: CASSQDREDNEQFF. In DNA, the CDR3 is TGTGCCAGCAGTCAGGACAGGGAGGACAATGAGCAGTTCTTC.

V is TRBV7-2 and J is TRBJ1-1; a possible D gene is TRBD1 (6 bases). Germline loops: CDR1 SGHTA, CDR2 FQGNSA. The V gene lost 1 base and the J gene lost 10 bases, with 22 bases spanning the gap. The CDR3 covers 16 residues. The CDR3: CASSLVGAGESKGAFF. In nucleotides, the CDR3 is TGTGCCAGCAGCTTAGTGGGGGCTGGTGAGAGTAAGGGAGCTTTCTTT.

The CDR3 nucleotides are TGTGCCAGCAGTTACCCCCCGCGGGGGTCTGGAAACACCATATATTTT. Protein sequence: CASSYPPRGSGNTIYF. The chain couples TRBV6-5 to TRBJ1-3; possibly TRBD1 for D (5 bases). Looked up from germline, CDR1 is MNHEY and CDR2 is SVGAGI. Trimming pared 2 bases from V and 1 base from J, leaving 12 bases between. The CDR3 contains 16 residues.

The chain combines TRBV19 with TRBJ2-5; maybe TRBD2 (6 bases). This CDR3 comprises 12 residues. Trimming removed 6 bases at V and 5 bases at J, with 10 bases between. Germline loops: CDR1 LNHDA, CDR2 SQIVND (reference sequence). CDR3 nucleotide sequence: TGTGCCAGTAGACCGGAGGGGGAGACCCAGTACTTC. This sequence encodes CASRPEGETQYF.